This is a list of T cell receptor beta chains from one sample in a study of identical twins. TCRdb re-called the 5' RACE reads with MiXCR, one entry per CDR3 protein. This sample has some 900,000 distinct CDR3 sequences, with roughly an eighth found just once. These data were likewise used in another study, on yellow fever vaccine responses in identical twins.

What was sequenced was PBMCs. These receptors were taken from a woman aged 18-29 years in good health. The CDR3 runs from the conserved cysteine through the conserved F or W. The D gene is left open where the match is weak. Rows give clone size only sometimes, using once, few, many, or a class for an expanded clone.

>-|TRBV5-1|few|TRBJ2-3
CASSQEDPLTQYF
TGCGCCAGCAGCCAAGAGGACCCGTTGACGCAGTATTTT
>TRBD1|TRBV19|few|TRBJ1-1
CASTRDRGLGEAFF
TGTGCCAGTACAAGGGACAGGGGGCTTGGTGAAGCTTTCTTT
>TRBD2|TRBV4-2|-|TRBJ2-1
CASSQQSGTSVDEQFF
TGTGCCAGCAGCCAACAATCCGGGACTAGCGTGGATGAGCAGTTCTTC
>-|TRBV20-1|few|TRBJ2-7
CSASGASEAYEQYF
TGCAGTGCTAGTGGGGCTAGCGAAGCCTACGAGCAGTACTTC
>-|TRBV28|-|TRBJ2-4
CASSSPPKNIQYF
TGTGCCAGCAGCTCCCCCCCCAAAAACATTCAGTACTTC
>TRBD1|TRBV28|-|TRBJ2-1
CASRPSRDRGRNEQFF
TGTGCCAGCAGGCCCTCCCGGGACAGGGGGCGGAATGAGCAGTTCTTC
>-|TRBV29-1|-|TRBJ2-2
CSADSDTGELFF
TGCAGCGCGGACAGTGACACCGGGGAGCTGTTTTTT
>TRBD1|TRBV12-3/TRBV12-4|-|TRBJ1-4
CASRHSWTGPKLFF
TGTGCCAGCAGACACTCGTGGACAGGACCAAAACTGTTTTTT
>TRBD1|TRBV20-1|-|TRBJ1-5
CSAAPDRGYQPQHF
TGCAGTGCTGCCCCCGACAGGGGGTATCAGCCCCAGCATTTT
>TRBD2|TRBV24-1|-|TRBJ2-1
CATSPRLAGEDEQFF
TGTGCCACCAGTCCTCGCCTAGCGGGGGAGGATGAGCAGTTCTTC
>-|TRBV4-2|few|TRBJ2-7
CASSQDEGRDEQYF
TGTGCCAGCAGCCAAGATGAGGGTAGGGACGAGCAGTACTTC
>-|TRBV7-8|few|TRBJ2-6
CASSFFQERYSGANVLTF
TGTGCCAGCAGCTTTTTTCAGGAGAGATACTCTGGGGCCAACGTCCTGACTTTC
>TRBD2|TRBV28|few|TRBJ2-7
CAIRTSGSYEQYF
TGTGCCATTCGGACTAGCGGGAGTTACGAGCAGTACTTC
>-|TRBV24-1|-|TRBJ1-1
CATSAPKGMNTEAFF
TGTGCCACCAGTGCCCCAAAGGGGATGAACACTGAAGCTTTCTTT
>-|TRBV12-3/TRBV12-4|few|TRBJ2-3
CASSMRRGLGHTQYF
TGTGCCAGCAGCATGAGGCGGGGGCTTGGCCATACGCAGTATTTT
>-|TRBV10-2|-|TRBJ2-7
CASSPVKSHEQYF
TGCGCCAGCAGTCCGGTTAAGAGCCACGAGCAGTACTTC
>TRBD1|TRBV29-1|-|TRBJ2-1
CSVEGPGQVIYNEQFF
TGCAGCGTTGAGGGACCGGGACAGGTTATCTACAATGAGCAGTTCTTC
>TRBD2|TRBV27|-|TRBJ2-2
CASSFNGGRASSGELFF
TGTGCCAGCAGTTTTAACGGCGGGAGGGCCTCGAGCGGGGAGCTGTTTTTT